This TCR beta chain was retrieved from a study of cytomegalovirus exposure and HLA in healthy donors. This CDR3 comprises 13 residues. Germline CDR1 reads GTSNPN; CDR2 reads SVGIG (reference sequence). Trimming stripped 2 bases from V and 6 bases from J, with 13 bases between. Amplification used 60 Vbeta primers and 13 Jbeta primers. Clones were read by immunoSEQ multiplex PCR, and TCRdb kept only the in-frame ones, dropping some. The sample has over 250,000 clones, roughly two thirds seen once. The sequenced sample consisted of PBMCs. V and J are TRBV30 and TRBJ1-1; D is uncertain. The receptor was derived from a female donor in good health and CMV-seronegative. The chain's CDR3 is CAWSYLVGAEAFF. DNA of the CDR3: TGTGCCTGGAGTTATCTCGTCGGGGCTGAAGCTTTCTTT.